This T cell receptor (beta chain) emerged from a study of identical twins. Each CDR3 protein gets one entry after TCRdb re-called the 5' RACE reads with MiXCR. Of hundreds of thousands of distinct CDR3 sequences in the sample, around a sixth are singletons; the top ten hold approximately 14%. The germline V and J ends were trimmed by 7 bases and 9 bases, with 19 bases remaining between them. Germline CDR1 reads LGHNT; CDR2 reads FRNRAP. The CDR3 contains 14 residues. This clonotype was observed a few times. These data also formed part of another study, on T cells expressing NK-cell markers.

V gene TRBV12-5 combines with J gene TRBJ2-1; tentatively, D is TRBD1 or TRBD2 (5 bases each). Sequencing was done on a sample of PBMCs. The receptor comes from a woman aged 18-29 years in good health. This CDR3 reads CASARDLRVGEQFF. The CDR3 bases are TGTGCTAGTGCCCGGGACCTTCGTGTTGGTGAGCAGTTCTTC.